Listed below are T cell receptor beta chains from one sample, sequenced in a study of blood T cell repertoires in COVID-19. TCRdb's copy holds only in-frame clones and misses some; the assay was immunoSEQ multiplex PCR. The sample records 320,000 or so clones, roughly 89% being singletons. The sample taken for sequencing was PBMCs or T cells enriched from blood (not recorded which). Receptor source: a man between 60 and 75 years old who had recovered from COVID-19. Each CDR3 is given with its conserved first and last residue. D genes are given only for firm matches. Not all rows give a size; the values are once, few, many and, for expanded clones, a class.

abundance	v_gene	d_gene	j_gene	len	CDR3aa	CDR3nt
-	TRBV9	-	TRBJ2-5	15	CASSPGTLYQETQYF	TGTGCCAGCAGCCCCGGGACTCTATACCAAGAGACCCAGTACTTC
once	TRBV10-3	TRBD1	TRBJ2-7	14	CAITPTGKAYEQYF	TGTGCCATCACTCCGACAGGGAAGGCCTACGAGCAGTACTTC
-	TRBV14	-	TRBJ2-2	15	CASGVAEVGTGELFF	TGTGCCAGCGGAGTAGCGGAAGTCGGCACCGGGGAGCTGTTTTTT
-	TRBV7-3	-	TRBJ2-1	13	CASSLGDYNEQFF	TGTGCCAGCAGCCTAGGGGACTACAATGAGCAGTTCTTC
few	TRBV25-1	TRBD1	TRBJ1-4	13	CASRGPGGEKLFF	TGTGCCAGCAGAGGGCCAGGGGGCGAAAAACTGTTTTTT
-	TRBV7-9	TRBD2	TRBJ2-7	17	CASSLSGGTSATYEQYF	TGTGCCAGCAGCTTGTCGGGTGGGACTAGCGCTACCTACGAGCAGTACTTC
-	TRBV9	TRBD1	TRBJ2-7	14	CASSLGQGVYEQYF	TGTGCCAGCAGCTTGGGACAGGGCGTCTACGAGCAGTACTTC
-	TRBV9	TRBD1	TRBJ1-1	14	CASSPTRTGVEAFF	TGTGCCAGCAGCCCAACCCGGACAGGGGTAGAAGCTTTCTTT
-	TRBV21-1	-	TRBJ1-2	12	CASSLDNYGYTF	TGTGCCAGCAGCCTAGATAACTATGGCTACACCTTC
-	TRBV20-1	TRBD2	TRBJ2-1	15	CSASNPAGGGDEQFF	TGCAGTGCTAGTAACCCAGCGGGGGGAGGGGATGAGCAGTTCTTC
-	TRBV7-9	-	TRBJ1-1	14	CASSFGGGRTEAFF	TGTGCCAGCAGCTTCGGAGGAGGCCGCACTGAAGCTTTCTTT
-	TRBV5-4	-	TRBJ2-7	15	CASSLGGGGSYEQYF	TGTGCCAGCAGCTTGGGGGGAGGGGGATCCTACGAGCAGTACTTC
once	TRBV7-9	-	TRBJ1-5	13	CASSLGGDQPQHF	TGTGCCAGCAGCCTAGGGGGGGATCAGCCCCAGCATTTT
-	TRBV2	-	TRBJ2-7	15	CASSTDSRLTYEQYF	TGTGCCAGCAGTACCGACAGCAGGCTTACCTACGAGCAGTACTTC
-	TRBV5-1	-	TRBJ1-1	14	CASSSVGGDTEAFF	TGCGCCAGCAGCTCGGTAGGGGGAGATACTGAAGCTTTCTTT
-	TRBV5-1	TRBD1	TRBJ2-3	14	CASRVGTADDTQYF	TGCGCCAGCAGAGTCGGGACAGCAGACGATACGCAGTATTTT
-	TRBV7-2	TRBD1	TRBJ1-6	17	CASSPRGGTALNSPLHF	TGTGCCAGCAGCCCCCGAGGCGGGACAGCTCTTAATTCACCCCTCCACTTT
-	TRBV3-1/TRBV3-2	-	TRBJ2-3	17	CASSHSTDAGSTDTQYF	TGTGCCAGCAGCCACTCAACCGACGCGGGCAGCACAGATACGCAGTATTTT